A selection of T cell receptor beta chains follows, all from one sample in a study of PD-L1 blockade in urothelial cancer. Using immunoSEQ multiplex PCR, the repertoire was profiled, and TCRdb retains in-frame clones only, with some absent. The sample includes 65,000 to 80,000 clones, under 90% of them seen just once. Source: PBMCs, taken around atezolizumab (anti-PD-L1) treatment. The receptors stem from a man aged 65 to 85 with urothelial cancer. Each CDR3 is given with its conserved first and last residue. The D gene is left open where the match is weak. Clone size, where shown, is once, few, many, or a class for clones that have expanded.

CDR3: CASSLSLAFMGRDLDTQYF; DNA: TGTGCCAGCAGTTTATCGTTAGCCTTCATGGGTAGAGATTTGGATACGCAGTATTTT; D: -; size: -; V: TRBV27; J: TRBJ2-3
CDR3: CASSPGGYGYTF; DNA: TGTGCCAGCAGCCCGGGCGGGTATGGCTACACCTTC; D: -; size: -; V: TRBV7-3; J: TRBJ1-2
CDR3: CSVQQGTGEKLFF; DNA: TGCAGCGTTCAACAGGGTACAGGGGAAAAACTGTTTTTT; D: -; size: -; V: TRBV29-1; J: TRBJ1-4
CDR3: CASSLEFRELGTDTQYF; DNA: TGTGCCAGCAGCTTGGAATTTCGGGAGTTGGGCACAGATACGCAGTATTTT; D: -; size: few; V: TRBV5-6; J: TRBJ2-3
CDR3: CASRSSGVREKLFF; DNA: TGTGCCAGCAGATCCTCAGGGGTACGAGAAAAACTGTTTTTT; D: -; size: -; V: TRBV6-5; J: TRBJ1-4
CDR3: CASSQTGTGNYGYTF; DNA: TGCGCCAGCAGTCAAACCGGGACAGGGAACTATGGCTACACCTTC; D: TRBD1; size: -; V: TRBV23-1; J: TRBJ1-2
CDR3: CSVGGTGGSYEQYF; DNA: TGCAGCGTTGGGGGGACAGGGGGCTCCTACGAGCAGTACTTC; D: TRBD1; size: -; V: TRBV29-1; J: TRBJ2-7
CDR3: CASREAGGPVTGELFF; DNA: TGTGCCAGCAGGGAGGCGGGAGGGCCGGTCACCGGGGAGCTGTTTTTT; D: TRBD2; size: -; V: TRBV7-3; J: TRBJ2-2
CDR3: CASEGLSNTGELFF; DNA: TGTGCCAGCGAGGGACTTTCTAACACCGGGGAGCTGTTTTTT; D: -; size: few; V: TRBV2; J: TRBJ2-2
CDR3: CASSAAGSGANVLTF; DNA: TGTGCCAGTAGTGCAGCGGGGTCTGGGGCCAACGTCCTGACTTTC; D: TRBD2; size: once; V: TRBV19; J: TRBJ2-6
CDR3: CASSILRGRTEEQYF; DNA: TGTGCCAGCAGCATCCTCAGGGGGCGGACAGAAGAGCAGTACTTC; D: TRBD1; size: -; V: TRBV11-2; J: TRBJ2-7
CDR3: CASSWNPLAAGETQYF; DNA: TGCGCCAGCAGCTGGAATCCTCTAGCGGCCGGGGAGACCCAGTACTTC; D: TRBD2; size: -; V: TRBV5-1; J: TRBJ2-5
CDR3: CASSYTRETQYF; DNA: TGTGCCAGCAGTTATACGAGGGAGACCCAGTACTTC; D: -; size: -; V: TRBV6-6; J: TRBJ2-5
CDR3: CASSWGLPGQGGEQFF; DNA: TGCGCCAGCAGCTGGGGATTACCGGGACAGGGAGGTGAGCAGTTCTTC; D: TRBD1; size: -; V: TRBV5-1; J: TRBJ2-1
CDR3: CASSQGQGSTKETQYF; DNA: TGCGCCAGCAGCCAAGGACAGGGTAGTACCAAAGAGACCCAGTACTTC; D: TRBD1; size: -; V: TRBV5-1; J: TRBJ2-5
CDR3: CASSDPPVYANTGELFF; DNA: TGTGCCAGCAGTGACCCTCCGGTTTACGCGAACACCGGGGAGCTGTTTTTT; D: -; size: -; V: TRBV6-4; J: TRBJ2-2
CDR3: CASRAGGDYEQYF; DNA: TGTGCCAGCCGGGCGGGTGGGGACTACGAGCAGTACTTC; D: -; size: -; V: TRBV6-5; J: TRBJ2-7
CDR3: CASSSFGGESQPQHF; DNA: TGTGCCAGCTCATCATTCGGGGGAGAGAGTCAGCCCCAGCATTTT; D: -; size: -; V: TRBV18; J: TRBJ1-5
CDR3: CASSESGSEQYF; DNA: TGTGCCAGCAGTGAATCGGGGTCTGAGCAGTACTTC; D: -; size: -; V: TRBV6-1; J: TRBJ2-7
CDR3: CASSWGLAARKVDTQYF; DNA: TGTGCCAGCAGCTGGGGACTAGCGGCTAGGAAGGTAGATACGCAGTATTTT; D: TRBD2; size: -; V: TRBV5-4; J: TRBJ2-3
CDR3: CASSITPGGEQYF; DNA: TGTGCCAGCAGCATCACGCCGGGGGGGGAGCAGTACTTC; D: TRBD2; size: -; V: TRBV11-3; J: TRBJ2-7
CDR3: CASSEYGTVSGANVLTF; DNA: TGTGCCAGCAGTGAGTATGGGACAGTCTCTGGGGCCAACGTCCTGACTTTC; D: TRBD1; size: -; V: TRBV6-4; J: TRBJ2-6
CDR3: CASSPLRASSTDTQYF; DNA: TGTGCCAGCAGCCCATTGAGGGCGTCCAGCACAGATACGCAGTATTTT; D: -; size: -; V: TRBV4-2; J: TRBJ2-3
CDR3: CASSFGRESEQYF; DNA: TGTGCCAGCAGCTTTGGGCGGGAGTCCGAGCAGTACTTC; D: TRBD2; size: few; V: TRBV7-3; J: TRBJ2-7
CDR3: CASSQERGGTEAFF; DNA: TGCGCCAGCAGCCAAGAGAGGGGAGGGACTGAAGCTTTCTTT; D: -; size: -; V: TRBV4-1; J: TRBJ1-1
CDR3: CASQFGIRGTQYF; DNA: TGTGCCAGCCAGTTCGGGATCAGGGGGACCCAGTACTTC; D: -; size: -; V: TRBV2; J: TRBJ2-5
CDR3: CASSADRGYNEQFF; DNA: TGTGCCAGCAGCGCGGACAGGGGCTACAATGAGCAGTTCTTC; D: TRBD1; size: -; V: TRBV28; J: TRBJ2-1
CDR3: CASSSPPGEQYF; DNA: TGTGCCAGCAGTTCCCCCCCGGGGGAGCAGTACTTC; D: -; size: once; V: TRBV27; J: TRBJ2-7
CDR3: CASSVLQAGGRDTGELFF; DNA: TGTGCCAGCAGCGTACTCCAAGCGGGAGGGCGAGACACCGGGGAGCTGTTTTTT; D: TRBD2; size: -; V: TRBV9; J: TRBJ2-2
CDR3: CASTTIKNSPLHF; DNA: TGTGCCAGCACGACTATTAAGAATTCACCCCTCCACTTT; D: -; size: -; V: TRBV2; J: TRBJ1-6
CDR3: CASSLRLGQSGYTF; DNA: TGCGCCAGCAGCTTGCGTCTGGGACAGTCTGGCTACACCTTC; D: TRBD1; size: once; V: TRBV5-1; J: TRBJ1-2